Below are 22 T cell receptor beta chains sequenced from a single sample in a study of shared clonotypes between healthy human individuals. Repertoires were generated with immunoSEQ multiplex PCR, while TCRdb's copy carries only in-frame clones and drops some. This sample carries about 1.1 million clones, 70% to 80% of them seen once, and the ten largest clones take approximately 0.95%. Sequencing was carried out using memory CD4+ T cells from PBMCs. The sample's subset: CD45RA-negative fraction. Source of these receptors: a man in his late teens or twenties in good health. Some clones in this sample may be carry-over from other donors' samples.

The rearrangement joins TRBV28 to TRBJ2-1; tentatively, D is TRBD2 (5 bases). The CDR3 totals 13 residues. The V and J ends lost 6 bases and 7 bases respectively, with 13 bases between them. Germline V gives CDR1 MDHEN, CDR2 SYDVKM. The CDR3 DNA sequence: TGTGCCAGCAGCCCAGGAGGACTGAATGAGCAGTTCTTC. Translation: CASSPGGLNEQFF.

The chain employs TRBV10-3 and TRBJ1-3, with D perhaps matching TRBD1 (5 bases). Germline lookup yields CDR1 ENHRY and CDR2 SYGVKD. This CDR3 is built from 15 residues. Deletions cut 6 bases from V and 0 bases from J, with 12 bases between. The CDR3 nucleotides are TGTGCCATCAGCGGGGCAGTTAGCTCTGGAAACACCATATATTTT. Its protein product is CAISGAVSSGNTIYF.

This clone was seen only a few times. The J gene is TRBJ2-2, the V gene TRBV19; D is possibly TRBD2 (6 bases). Between the trimmed V and J ends, which lost 5 bases and 4 bases, there was a span of 14 bases. The length of the CDR3 is 15 residues. Germline V gene data show CDR1 as LNHDA and CDR2 as SQIVND (reference sequence). The CDR3 is CASSLRLASTGELFF. As DNA, the CDR3 is TGTGCCAGTAGTCTTCGGCTAGCGAGCACCGGGGAGCTGTTTTTT.

J is TRBJ1-4 and V is TRBV15; no definite D call. The CDR3 sequence is 13 residues long. Trimming took off 1 base at V and 8 bases at J, with 8 bases between the two ends. The germline CDR1 and CDR2 sequences are LNHNV and YYDKDF (reference sequence). The CDR3 sequence: CATSRGGGEKLFF. The CDR3 DNA reads TGTGCCACCAGCAGAGGGGGTGGGGAAAAACTGTTTTTT.

The chain combines TRBV4-2 with TRBJ2-5, with D perhaps TRBD1 or TRBD2 (5 bases each). V was shortened by 1 base and J by 1 base, with 7 bases between the two germline ends. In germline, CDR1 is LGHNA, CDR2 YNFKEQ. CDR3 size: 14 residues. The CDR3 loop reads CASSQGDGQETQYF. DNA of the CDR3: TGTGCCAGCAGCCAAGGGGACGGCCAAGAGACCCAGTACTTC.

The chain is built from TRBV5-1 and TRBJ2-2, with D perhaps matching TRBD2 (6 bases). From germline, CDR1 is SGHRS and CDR2 YFSETQ. The CDR3 loop spans 15 amino acids. V was pared by 2 bases and J by 3 bases, with 11 bases between. The CDR3: CASSFNGGDTGELFF. In DNA, the CDR3 is TGCGCCAGCAGCTTTAACGGCGGGGACACCGGGGAGCTGTTTTTT.

Notes on this clone: The sample has other DNA sequences that encode this CDR3 too. DNA of the CDR3: TGTGCCAGCAGTAGACAGGGGTCCACTGAAGCTTTCTTT. Translated, it gives CASSRQGSTEAFF. The genes are TRBV2 and TRBJ1-1; 8 bases align to TRBD1. The germline gives CDR1 SNHLY, CDR2 FYNNEI. The V segment lost 5 bases and the J segment 4 bases; nucleotides outside the gene matches: 3. The CDR3 extends over 13 amino acids. The entire variable domain, with the rest obtained from reference TRBV2 and TRBJ1-1, is as follows: EPEVTQTPSHQVTQMGQEVILRCVPISNHLYFYWYRQILGQKVEFLVSFYNNEISEKSEIFDDQFSVERPDGSNFTLKIRSTKLEDSAMYFCASSRQGSTEAFFGQGTRLTVV.

V and J are TRBV18 and TRBJ2-5; D uncertain. Between the trimmed V and J ends, which lost 0 bases and 1 base, there was a span of 9 bases. Germline CDR1 reads KGHSH; CDR2 reads LQKENI. The CDR3 totals 15 residues. The CDR3 region is CASSPPSRPQETQYF. In DNA, the CDR3 is TGTGCCAGCTCACCACCGTCCCGTCCCCAAGAGACCCAGTACTTC.

This rearrangement joins TRBV4-1 to TRBJ2-2; D remains ambiguous. From germline, CDR1 is MGHRA and CDR2 YSYEKL. The CDR3 is made up of 16 amino acids. Deletions cut 2 bases from V and 0 bases from J, with 10 bases between. CDR3 nucleotide sequence: TGCGCCAGCAGCCAATTGACGGCGGCGAACACCGGGGAGCTGTTTTTT. This gives the protein CASSQLTAANTGELFF.

The chain links TRBV6-1 to TRBJ2-7; 8 bases agree with TRBD1. V shed 4 bases and J 5 bases; nucleotides not matched to a gene: 7. Per the germline V gene, CDR1 is MNHNS and CDR2 is SASEGT. This CDR3 has 14 residues. This chain's CDR3 is CASSVVRGRNEQYF. The CDR3 region has the DNA TGTGCCAGCAGTGTTGTCAGGGGGCGCAACGAGCAGTACTTC.

The CDR3 sequence: CAISIGGTQETQYF. CDR3 nucleotides: TGTGCCATCAGCATCGGAGGGACCCAAGAGACCCAGTACTTC. The rearrangement links TRBV10-3 to TRBJ2-5, with D perhaps matching TRBD2 (6 bases). Germline-derived CDR1 and CDR2 are ENHRY and SYGVKD. The CDR3 covers 14 residues. Trimming took 6 bases from V and 1 from J, leaving 12 bases between them.

J is TRBJ2-7 and V is TRBV27; D not certain. The CDR3 is 13 amino acids. V was trimmed by 6 bases and J by 3 bases, leaving 12 bases between them. Per germline, CDR1 MNHEY and CDR2 SMNVEV (reference sequence). The CDR3 is CASSVKPGYEQYF. The CDR3 DNA is TGTGCCAGCAGCGTTAAACCAGGCTACGAGCAGTACTTC.

The chain links TRBV5-1 to TRBJ2-7, with D unclear. CDR3 length equals 16 residues. CDR1 is SGHRS, CDR2 YFSETQ, per germline. V lost 0 bases and J 5 bases, leaving 18 bases between the germline ends. This CDR3 is CASSLVGPYFGDEQYF. CDR3 in DNA: TGCGCCAGCAGCTTGGTCGGTCCCTACTTCGGCGACGAGCAGTACTTC. Full variable domain (remainder filled in from reference TRBV5-1 and TRBJ2-7): KAGVTQTPRYLIKTRGQQVTLSCSPISGHRSVSWYQQTPGQGLQFLFEYFSETQRNKGNFPGRFSGRQFSNSRSEMNVSTLELGDSALYLCASSLVGPYFGDEQYFGPGTRLTVT.

This clone showed up just a few times. V is TRBV9 and J is TRBJ2-6; D is perhaps TRBD1 (5 bases). Germline CDR1 and CDR2: SGDLS and YYNGEE. The CDR3 spans 17 residues. With 4 bases removed from V and 0 bases from J, the gap between germline ends came to 14 bases. The CDR3 sequence: CASSPGAGRSGANVLTF. In DNA form, the CDR3 reads TGTGCCAGCAGCCCTGGGGCAGGGCGCTCTGGGGCCAACGTCCTGACTTTC.

The chain employs TRBV7-9 and TRBJ2-2; perhaps TRBD2 as D (5 bases). This CDR3 is 15 amino acids long. Germline V gives CDR1 SEHNR, CDR2 FQNEAQ (reference sequence). V lost 5 bases and J lost 3, with 13 bases in between. The CDR3 region is CASSRDTGYTGELFF. DNA for the CDR3: TGTGCCAGCAGCCGAGACACGGGGTACACCGGGGAGCTGTTTTTT.

This clone came up a few times. CDR3 nucleotides: TGTGCCAGCAGCTGGAGGTACGCCGGCTACACCTTC. Its translation is CASSWRYAGYTF. The chain carries TRBV5-6 and TRBJ1-2; D remains ambiguous. The CDR3 consists of 12 residues. The V gene lost 3 bases and the J gene lost 8 bases, with 11 bases spanning the gap. Germline V gene data show CDR1 as SGHDT and CDR2 as YYEEEE.

V and J are TRBV6-5 and TRBJ2-7; perhaps TRBD2 as D (5 bases). Germline-derived CDR1 and CDR2 are MNHEY and SVGAGI. V was shortened by 6 bases and J by 0 bases, with 15 bases between the two germline ends. The CDR3 has 15 residues. The CDR3 DNA reads TGTGCCAGCAGCCGGGTGGGAGTCGTCTCCTACGAGCAGTACTTC. Translated: CASSRVGVVSYEQYF.

The chain uses TRBV28 and TRBJ1-5; tentative D call: TRBD1 (6 bases). The CDR3 loop spans 16 amino acids. Per the germline V gene, CDR1 is MDHEN and CDR2 is SYDVKM. The germline V and J ends were trimmed by 5 bases and 7 bases, with 21 bases remaining between them. The DNA of the CDR3 is TGTGCCAGCAGTCGCCCTGGGGGCCCGGCCATACAGCCCCAGCATTTT. Translated: CASSRPGGPAIQPQHF.

V gene TRBV27 combines with J gene TRBJ2-1; D uncertain. Germline V gene lookup returns CDR1 MNHEY and CDR2 SMNVEV (reference sequence). There are 11 residues in the CDR3. The germline V and J ends were trimmed by 5 bases and 6 bases, with 5 bases remaining between them. The CDR3: CASSRLNEQFF. In DNA form, the CDR3 reads TGTGCCAGCAGTAGACTCAATGAGCAGTTCTTC.

The chain recombines TRBV28 with TRBJ2-3, with 7 positions matching TRBD2. Germline-derived CDR1 and CDR2 are MDHEN and SYDVKM. J gave up 2 bases and V 7 bases, and 6 bases lay outside the gene matches. The CDR3 runs to 14 residues. This chain's CDR3 is CASTRAGLTDTQYF. The DNA for the CDR3 is TGTGCCAGCACCCGAGCGGGGCTCACAGATACGCAGTATTTT.

This chain connects TRBV12-5 to TRBJ1-2; 7 nucleotides match TRBD1. V shed 4 bases, J shed 5 bases, and the junction held 16 bases outside the gene matches. Per germline, CDR1 LGHNT and CDR2 FRNRAP. The CDR3 sequence is 17 residues long. This CDR3 reads CASGSTGQLSRDYGYTF. The CDR3 nucleotides read TGTGCTAGTGGTTCGACGGGACAGTTATCTAGGGATTATGGCTACACCTTC.

For the CDR3, the DNA is TGTGCCATCAGTGCTGGGACCGCTAGCTCCTACGAGCAGTACTTC. Its protein product is CAISAGTASSYEQYF. This sequence joins TRBV10-3 and TRBJ2-7; D possibly uses TRBD1 or TRBD2 (5 bases each). CDR3 length: 15 amino acids. Germline V gene sequence: CDR1 ENHRY, CDR2 SYGVKD. V was shortened by 4 bases and J by 0 bases, with 13 bases between the two germline ends.